A selection of T cell receptor beta chains follows, all from one sample in a study of control samples from healthy donors and cancer patients. The protocol was immunoSEQ multiplex PCR, while the TCRdb copy is restricted to in-frame clones and leaves out a portion. The table has 130,000 to 150,000 clones, approximately 93% seen once. The sequenced sample consisted of blood. These receptors were collected from a man aged 18 to 30 in good health. Each CDR3 is given with its conserved first and last residue. Each record gives: clone size, D gene, CDR3 length, V gene, J gene, CDR3 protein, CDR3 DNA. The D gene is left open where the match is weak. Clone size, where shown, is once, few, many, or a class for clones that have expanded.

size: NA; D: NA; length: 14; V: TRBV10-3; J: TRBJ1-1; CDR3: CAISESAGVNARFF; DNA: TGTGCCATCAGTGAGTCCGCAGGCGTTAATGCTCGATTCTTT
size: NA; D: TRBD2; length: 16; V: TRBV19; J: TRBJ2-1; CDR3: CASSIPRSGGFHEQFF; DNA: TGTGCCAGTAGTATACCCCGTAGCGGGGGCTTCCATGAGCAGTTCTTC
size: NA; D: TRBD1; length: 15; V: TRBV6-5; J: TRBJ1-2; CDR3: CASRPVGQGADGYTF; DNA: TGTGCCAGCAGGCCGGTCGGACAGGGGGCGGATGGCTACACCTTC
size: NA; D: NA; length: 15; V: TRBV7-9; J: TRBJ2-4; CDR3: CASSFGGQKKNIQYF; DNA: TGTGCCAGCAGCTTTGGCGGGCAGAAAAAAAACATTCAGTACTTC
size: NA; D: TRBD2; length: 15; V: TRBV6-4; J: TRBJ2-1; CDR3: CASSVIAGNYNEQFF; DNA: TGTGCCAGCAGTGTTATAGCGGGAAACTACAATGAGCAGTTCTTC
size: NA; D: NA; length: 12; V: TRBV29-1; J: TRBJ1-2; CDR3: CSVVREDSGYTF; DNA: TGCAGCGTTGTCAGGGAGGATAGCGGCTACACCTTC
size: NA; D: NA; length: 17; V: TRBV27; J: TRBJ1-5; CDR3: CASSFAYLTGTSQPQHF; DNA: TGTGCCAGCAGTTTCGCCTACCTGACAGGTACTAGCCAGCCCCAGCATTTT
size: NA; D: NA; length: 14; V: TRBV6-1; J: TRBJ1-1; CDR3: CASSERGGNTEAFF; DNA: TGTGCCAGCAGTGAACGAGGAGGGAACACTGAAGCTTTCTTT
size: NA; D: NA; length: 12; V: TRBV6-5; J: TRBJ1-6; CDR3: CASSKGNSPLHF; DNA: TGCGCCAGCAGTAAGGGAAATTCACCCCTCCACTTT
size: NA; D: NA; length: 14; V: TRBV10-3; J: TRBJ1-2; CDR3: CAISYGEVVYGYTF; DNA: TGTGCCATCAGTTACGGGGAGGTTGTCTATGGCTACACCTTC
size: NA; D: NA; length: 15; V: TRBV27; J: TRBJ2-5; CDR3: CASSPRRDLTETQYF; DNA: TGTGCCAGCAGCCCCCGGCGGGACTTAACAGAGACCCAGTACTTC
size: NA; D: TRBD1; length: 15; V: TRBV24-1; J: TRBJ1-3; CDR3: CATSPGTGSGNTIYF; DNA: TGTGCCACCAGTCCCGGGACAGGGTCTGGAAACACCATATATTTT
size: NA; D: TRBD2; length: 15; V: TRBV4-1; J: TRBJ2-5; CDR3: CASSQDGGGRETQYF; DNA: TGCGCCAGCAGCCAAGACGGGGGGGGCCGAGAGACCCAGTACTTC
size: NA; D: TRBD1; length: 15; V: TRBV20-1; J: TRBJ2-1; CDR3: CSAGGTAYSYNEQFF; DNA: TGCAGTGCTGGTGGGACAGCCTATTCCTACAATGAGCAGTTCTTC
size: once; D: NA; length: 13; V: TRBV9; J: TRBJ1-3; CDR3: CASGTGPGNTIYF; DNA: TGTGCCAGTGGTACAGGTCCCGGAAACACCATATATTTT
size: once; D: NA; length: 14; V: TRBV4-1; J: TRBJ2-3; CDR3: CASSQEPRTDTQYF; DNA: TGCGCCAGCAGCCAAGAACCGCGCACAGATACGCAGTATTTT
size: NA; D: NA; length: 10; V: TRBV29-1; J: TRBJ2-3; CDR3: CSAAGYTQYF; DNA: TGCAGCGCGGCGGGCTATACGCAGTATTTT
size: NA; D: NA; length: 13; V: TRBV11-2; J: TRBJ2-7; CDR3: CASSTSNSYEQYF; DNA: TGTGCCAGCAGCACCTCAAATTCCTACGAGCAGTACTTC
size: NA; D: NA; length: 13; V: TRBV19; J: TRBJ2-6; CDR3: CASGGPGANVLTF; DNA: TGTGCCAGCGGAGGGCCTGGGGCCAACGTCCTGACTTTC